A selection of T cell receptor beta chains follows, all from one sample in a study of shared clonotypes between healthy human individuals. The data were produced by immunoSEQ multiplex PCR, yet TCRdb's version contains in-frame clones alone and is incomplete. Found here are around 500,000 clones, approximately 84% of them singletons; the top ten hold roughly an eighth. The source material was PBMCs. The origin of the receptors is a woman aged 40 to 50 in good health. Some clones in this sample may be carry-over from other donors' samples. Each CDR3 is given with its conserved first and last residue. The order of the fields is clone size, V gene, J gene, D gene, CDR3 DNA, CDR3 protein. A D gene is named only where the DNA matches it firmly. Clone sizes are given selectively: once, few, many, or a class where the clone is expanded.

NA	TRBV7-8	TRBJ2-7	NA	TGTGCCAGTGGAGACAGGCGGCGGTACTACGAGCAGTACTTC	CASGDRRRYYEQYF
NA	TRBV2	TRBJ1-1	NA	NA	CASSTSGASNTEAFF
many	TRBV30	TRBJ2-3	NA	TGTGCCTGGGCCCCGACCACAGATACGCAGTATTTT	CAWAPTTDTQYF
NA	TRBV4-2	TRBJ2-1	NA	TGTGCCAGCAGCTTGATAGGAGTAACCAACAATGAGCAGTTCTTC	CASSLIGVTNNEQFF
NA	TRBV6-5	TRBJ2-7	NA	TGTGCCAGCAGTTACTCGGCGGGCAACGAGCAGTACTTC	CASSYSAGNEQYF
NA	TRBV5-1	TRBJ2-7	NA	TGCGCCAGCAGCCCCCAACAGGGAGGGGAGCAGTACTTC	CASSPQQGGEQYF
NA	TRBV7-2	TRBJ1-2	NA	TGTGCCAGCAGCCGCATCCCGCCCTCTTCGACTATGGGCTACACCTTC	CASSRIPPSSTMGYTF
NA	TRBV27	TRBJ2-7	TRBD2	TGTGCCAGCAGTTTATCCCCACTAGCGGGGGTAACCTACGAGCAGTACTTC	CASSLSPLAGVTYEQYF
NA	TRBV9	TRBJ2-1	TRBD2	TGTGCCAGCAGCAACATAGCGGGAGCTGGTAATGAGCAGTTCTTC	CASSNIAGAGNEQFF
NA	TRBV7-2	TRBJ2-5	NA	TGTGCCAGCAGCTTAGTTTCGGCATTGGAGACCCAGTACTTC	CASSLVSALETQYF
NA	TRBV7-3	TRBJ2-2	NA	TGTGCCAGCAAACGTTATAGCGGCACGAACACCGGGGAGCTGTTTTTT	CASKRYSGTNTGELFF
NA	TRBV5-1	TRBJ1-1	NA	TGCGCCAGCAGCCCGACAGACTATTCACCCGAAGCTTTCTTT	CASSPTDYSPEAFF
NA	TRBV28	TRBJ2-4	NA	TGTGCCAGCAGTTCTCCGGGGTCCAGGGGAAAAAACATTCAGTACTTC	CASSSPGSRGKNIQYF
NA	TRBV5-1	TRBJ1-3	TRBD1	TGCGCCAGCAGCTTGGCCCAGGGGGCCGGGGACACCATATATTTT	CASSLAQGAGDTIYF
NA	TRBV6-4	TRBJ2-6	NA	TGTGCCAGCAGTGACCCTCCCCGCAGACTAAACTCTGGGGCCAACGTCCTGACTTTC	CASSDPPRRLNSGANVLTF
NA	TRBV19	TRBJ1-1	NA	TGTGCCAGTAGTACTAAACAGGGAACGGCTGAGGCTTTCTTT	CASSTKQGTAEAFF
NA	TRBV30	TRBJ1-3	NA	TGTGCCTGGTCTACGGGCTCTGGAAACACCATATATTTT	CAWSTGSGNTIYF
once	TRBV29-1	TRBJ2-1	NA	TGCAGCGCCCCACGGGACACCTACAATGAGCAGTTCTTC	CSAPRDTYNEQFF
NA	TRBV28	TRBJ1-4	NA	TGTGCCAGCAGTTTCGGGCAGGGTGGTGAAAAACTGTTTTTT	CASSFGQGGEKLFF
few	TRBV11-2	TRBJ1-1	NA	TGTGCCAGCAGCTTCGGCTCGAACACTGAAGCTTTCTTT	CASSFGSNTEAFF